This TCR beta chain was recovered during a study of blood T cell repertoires in COVID-19. Study background: COVID-19 samples from acute and convalescent phases originated in the United States, Italy and Spain.

Some clones are missing from TCRdb's copy, which holds only in-frame ones; the method was immunoSEQ multiplex PCR. The sample has just over 300,000 clones, around 89% seen once. The CDR3 runs to 14 residues. The germline V gene encodes CDR1 KGHDR and CDR2 SFDVKD. The trim removed 9 bases at V and 8 bases at J, leaving 10 bases unmatched. This chain links TRBV24-1 with TRBJ1-4; 8 bases align to TRBD1. The sequenced sample was PBMCs or T cells enriched from blood (not recorded which). The source is a woman aged 40 to 49 who had recovered from COVID-19. Written as DNA, the CDR3 is TGTGCCACCTGGGTCAGGGGGCTTGAAGAAAAACTGTTTTTT. The encoded protein is CATWVRGLEEKLFF.